Below are 21 T cell receptor beta chains sequenced from a single sample in a study of blood T cells in healthy people across ages. A second PCR, run for roughly 7 to 11 cycles, used a sample-barcoded 5' primer plus a J-beta primer mix. Each CDR3 protein is one row after TCRdb ran MiXCR on the 5' RACE reads. The sample contains 1,100,000 or so distinct CDR3 sequences, more than 40% of which appear only once. Sequencing used blood. The origin of the receptors is a woman aged 55-70 years in good health.

This chain joins TRBV9 and TRBJ2-5, with D unresolved. This CDR3 comprises 12 residues. Germline values: CDR1 SGDLS, CDR2 YYNGEE. Trimming removed 5 bases at V and 4 bases at J, with 9 bases between. CDR3 sequence: CASSQFTETQYF. Written as DNA, the CDR3 is TGTGCCAGCAGTCAATTCACAGAGACCCAGTACTTC.

This clonotype was recorded a few times. This chain joins TRBV11-2 and TRBJ2-4, with 7 bases identical to TRBD2. The J segment lost 4 bases and the V segment lost 4 bases, leaving 7 bases of the junction unmatched. This CDR3 has 15 residues. CDR1 is SGHAT and CDR2 is FQNNGV in the germline V gene. The DNA of the CDR3 is TGTGCCAGCAGCTCCATAAGCGGGATAAAAAACATTCAGTACTTC. This gives the protein CASSSISGIKNIQYF.

The rearrangement joins TRBV9 to TRBJ2-7; the D gene is possibly TRBD2 (6 bases). Trimming stripped 3 bases from V and 6 bases from J, with 19 bases between. Germline assignment: CDR1 SGDLS and CDR2 YYNGEE. The CDR3 runs 15 residues. CDR3 sequence (DNA): TGTGCCAGCAGCGATAACTCAGCGGGTGGCGGCGAGCAGTACTTC. Translation gives CASSDNSAGGGEQYF. Using reference TRBV9 and TRBJ2-7 for the parts outside the CDR3, the full variable domain is DSGVTQTPKHLITATGQRVTLRCSPRSGDLSVYWYQQSLDQGLQFLIQYYNGEERAKGNILERFSAQQFPDLHSELNLSSLELGDSALYFCASSDNSAGGGEQYFGPGTRLTVT.

The chain joins TRBV10-1 to TRBJ2-7; 12 bases are a match to TRBD2. Germline V CDR1 and CDR2: WNHNN, SYGVQD (reference sequence). The CDR3 contains 14 residues. The junction had 5 bases not matched to a gene; V was cut back by 10 bases and J by 1 base. Written as DNA, the CDR3 is TGCGCCATTCCACTAGCGGGAGGTTCCTACGAGCAGTACTTC. This gives the protein CAIPLAGGSYEQYF.

The chain has TRBV27 and TRBJ2-2, with TRBD1 identical over 11 bases. With 7 bases clipped from V and 4 bases from J, the junction kept 14 bases outside the gene matches. The length of the CDR3 is 18 residues. The germline V gene has CDR1 MNHEY and CDR2 SMNVEV (reference sequence). For the CDR3, the DNA is TGTGCCAGCACCCCGGACAGGGGGCTTGGGTGGTCCACCGGGGAGCTGTTTTTT. Amino acids: CASTPDRGLGWSTGELFF.

A few counts support this clonotype. The V and J genes are TRBV2 and TRBJ2-3; 8 positions agree with TRBD2. The germline gives CDR1 SNHLY, CDR2 FYNNEI. J was trimmed by 5 bases and V by 10 bases; bases with no gene match: 29. The CDR3 covers 20 residues. CDR3 region: CATTGGGAGGPIPTEDTQYF. The CDR3 region has the DNA TGTGCCACCACCGGGGGGGGGGCGGGAGGCCCGATACCCACGGAAGATACGCAGTATTTT.

The chain recombines TRBV29-1 with TRBJ2-7; D is possibly TRBD1 (5 bases). The CDR3 has 14 residues. V was pared by 1 base and J by 2 bases, with 12 bases between. Germline CDR1 reads SQVTM; CDR2 reads ANQGSEA. For the CDR3, the DNA is TGCAGCGTTGAAGTCAGGGCGCGACCCTACGAGCAGTACTTC. Protein: CSVEVRARPYEQYF.

This clonotype turned up a few times. This chain links TRBV6-5 with TRBJ2-7, with TRBD1 as a possible D gene (5 bases). Trimming took off 5 bases at V and 0 bases at J, with 11 bases between the two ends. This CDR3 spans 14 amino acids. Germline-derived CDR1 and CDR2 are MNHEY and SVGAGI. The CDR3 DNA reads TGTGCCAGCAGTCGGACATCAAGCTCCTACGAGCAGTACTTC. Residues: CASSRTSSSYEQYF.

The rearrangement joins TRBV11-2 to TRBJ2-3; 14 bases map to TRBD2. The CDR3 runs 16 residues. Unmatched junction bases numbered 5, after V lost 5 bases and J lost 4 bases. Germline CDR1 is SGHAT and CDR2 is FQNNGV. CDR3 amino acids: CASSARLAGGSDTQYF. The CDR3 coding sequence is TGTGCCAGCAGCGCCAGACTAGCGGGAGGGTCAGATACGCAGTATTTT.

The table lists this clonotype with a few counts. V gene TRBV20-1 combines with J gene TRBJ2-1; D remains ambiguous. V was shortened by 3 bases and J by 3 bases, with 15 bases between the two germline ends. This CDR3 spans 15 amino acids. Germline CDR1 DFQATT, CDR2 SNEGSKA (reference sequence). CDR3 residues: CSASIRDPNYNEQFF. The CDR3 DNA is TGCAGTGCTAGTATAAGGGATCCGAACTACAATGAGCAGTTCTTC.

The rearrangement uses TRBV20-1 and TRBJ2-1; the match to TRBD2 covers 9 bases. Near its end, the DNA agrees better with TRBJ2-7, so the J call may be wrong. The length of the CDR3 is 17 residues. The germline V gene has CDR1 DFQATT and CDR2 SNEGSKA (reference sequence). The CDR3 DNA reads TGCAGTGCTCTCGGCGTATATGGACTAGCGAATAACAATGAGCAGTACTTC. The encoded protein is CSALGVYGLANNNEQYF.

This clonotype has ten or more counts. J is TRBJ2-3 and V is TRBV4-2; D not resolved. V dropped 0 bases and J dropped 0 bases, with 4 bases sitting between them. Germline CDR1 is LGHNA and CDR2 is YNFKEQ. This CDR3 is built from 14 residues. CDR3 sequence: CASSQDTSTDTQYF. The CDR3 region has the DNA TGTGCCAGCAGCCAAGATACTAGCACAGATACGCAGTATTTT.

This clonotype was seen ten or more times. CDR3 nucleotide sequence: TGCAGTGCTATTCCATTAGCGGGAAGCTCCTACGAGCAGTACTTC. Translated, it gives CSAIPLAGSSYEQYF. This chain links TRBV20-1 with TRBJ2-7, with TRBD2 matching over 8 bases. This CDR3 has 15 residues. Trimming took 4 bases from V and 0 from J; bases not matched to a gene: 8. Germline CDR1 and CDR2: DFQATT and SNEGSKA (reference sequence).

The chain couples TRBV18 to TRBJ2-1; 8 bases match TRBD1. After removal of 3 bases from V and 7 bases from J, the junction contained 8 bases not matched to a gene. The CDR3 covers 15 residues. The germline V gene has CDR1 KGHSH and CDR2 LQKENI. The CDR3 reads CASSPRQGRRNEQFF. In DNA, the CDR3 is TGTGCCAGCTCACCCAGACAGGGGAGGAGGAATGAGCAGTTCTTC.

The V gene is TRBV30, the J gene TRBJ1-6, with 7 bases lining up with TRBD1. Trimming took 4 bases from V and 6 from J; bases not matched to a gene: 0. In germline, CDR1 is GTSNPN, CDR2 SVGIG (reference sequence). The CDR3 totals 12 residues. CDR3 loop: CAWTGGNSPLHF. The CDR3 nucleotides read TGTGCCTGGACAGGGGGTAATTCACCCCTCCACTTT.

CDR3 bases: TGTGCCAGCAGTAGTGGTACAGGGGGGGTCTACGAGCAGTACTTC. As protein: CASSSGTGGVYEQYF. This chain uses TRBV28 with TRBJ2-5, with a tentative D call TRBD1 (8 bases). The DNA end is more similar to TRBJ2-7, so the J call may be wrong. The CDR3 length is 15 residues. CDR1 and CDR2 from the germline V gene are MDHEN and SYDVKM.

This clonotype was recorded once. The V and J genes are TRBV3-1 and TRBJ2-4, with 13 bases matching TRBD2. Trimming removed 2 bases from V and 6 bases from J; junction bases left unmatched: 10. In germline, CDR1 is LGHDT, CDR2 YNNKEL (reference sequence). The CDR3 is 18 amino acids. CDR3 in DNA: TGTGCCAGCAGCCAATACCCCGGGACTAGCGGGACCGGAAACATTCAGTACTTC. This translates into CASSQYPGTSGTGNIQYF.

CDR3 residues: CASSYGGASSTDTQYF. The CDR3, as DNA: TGTGCCAGCAGTTACGGGGGGGCCTCGAGCACAGATACGCAGTATTTT. The chain carries TRBV6-5 and TRBJ2-3; D is perhaps TRBD2 (7 bases). Deletions cut 2 bases from V and 0 bases from J, with 12 bases between. The length of the CDR3 is 16 residues. CDR1 is MNHEY and CDR2 is SVGAGI in the germline V gene.

This clonotype has only a few counts. The junction differs from germline at one of its ends, possibly a read error. V usage is TRBV10-2 and J usage is TRBJ2-7, with TRBD2 matching 13 bases. Germline assignment: CDR1 WSHSY and CDR2 SAAADI. This CDR3 is built from 16 residues. The CDR3 sequence is CASREWTSGSSYEQYF. The CDR3 nucleotides are TGCGCCAGCAGGGAGTGGACTAGCGGGAGCTCCTACGAGCAGTACTTC.

This clonotype occurred a few times. At one of its ends the junction is not consistent with the germline gene, which may arise from a read error. This rearrangement joins TRBV24-1 to TRBJ2-7; D may match TRBD1 or TRBD2 (5 bases each). Per the germline V gene, CDR1 is KGHDR and CDR2 is SFDVKD. The CDR3 totals 15 residues. Here the CDR3 DNA reads TGTGCCACCAGCGGGGCCGACAGCGGAAAAGAGACCCAGTACTTT. It encodes CATSGADSGKETQYF.

This chain links TRBV20-1 with TRBJ1-1; D is uncertain. Germline V lookup: CDR1 DFQATT, CDR2 SNEGSKA (reference sequence). Trimming took off 1 base at V and 6 bases at J, with 6 bases between the two ends. This CDR3 is built from 11 residues. CDR3 residues: CSARAIPEAFF. Here the CDR3 DNA reads TGCAGTGCTAGAGCGATCCCTGAAGCTTTCTTT.